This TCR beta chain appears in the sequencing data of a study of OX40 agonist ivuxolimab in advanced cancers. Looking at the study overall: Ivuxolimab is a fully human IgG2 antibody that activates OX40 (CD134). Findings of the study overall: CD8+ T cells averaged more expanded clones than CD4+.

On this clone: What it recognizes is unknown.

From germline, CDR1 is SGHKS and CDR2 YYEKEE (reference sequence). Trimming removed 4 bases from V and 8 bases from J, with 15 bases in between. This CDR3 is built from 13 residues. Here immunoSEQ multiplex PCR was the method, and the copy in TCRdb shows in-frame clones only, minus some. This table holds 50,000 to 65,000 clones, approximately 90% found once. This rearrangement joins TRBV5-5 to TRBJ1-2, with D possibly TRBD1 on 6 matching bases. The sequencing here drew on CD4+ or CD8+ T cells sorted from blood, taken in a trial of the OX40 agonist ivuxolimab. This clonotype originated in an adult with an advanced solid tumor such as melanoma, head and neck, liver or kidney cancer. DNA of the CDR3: TGTGCCAGCAGCCCCCAGGGGAGTCTCGGCTACACCTTC. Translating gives CASSPQGSLGYTF.